Following are 8 T cell receptor beta chains from one sample sequenced in a study of blood T cell repertoires in COVID-19. Using immunoSEQ multiplex PCR, the repertoire was profiled, and TCRdb retains in-frame clones only, with some absent. Here the sample spans about 47,000 clones, under 90% being singletons. The sequencing sample was made of peripheral blood. The receptors were gathered from a man older than 75 with active or convalescent COVID-19.

The rearrangement links TRBV24-1 to TRBJ1-1; TRBD1 is a possible D gene (6 bases). Between the trimmed V and J ends, which lost 2 bases and 0 bases, there was a span of 9 bases. The CDR3 has 15 residues. Germline loops: CDR1 KGHDR, CDR2 SFDVKD. The CDR3 bases are TGTGCCACCAGTGATTCGGGACATTTGAACACTGAAGCTTTCTTT. As protein: CATSDSGHLNTEAFF.

The V and J genes are TRBV4-2 and TRBJ1-2, with D unresolved. The CDR3 loop spans 15 amino acids. V shed 0 bases and J shed 4 bases, with 12 bases lying between them. The V gene's germline CDR1 is LGHNA and CDR2 YNFKEQ. The CDR3, as DNA: TGTGCCAGCAGCCAAGAATACCGGGGATCCTATGGCTACACCTTC. This gives the protein CASSQEYRGSYGYTF.

The chain uses TRBV3-1 (or the pseudogene TRBV3-2) and TRBJ2-5, with TRBD2 matching over 9 bases. The CDR3 totals 17 residues. From germline, CDR1 is LGHDT and CDR2 YNNKEL (reference sequence). The J segment lost 4 bases and the V segment lost 1 base, leaving 10 bases of the junction unmatched. The CDR3 nucleotides read TGTGCCAGCAGCCAAGTCCAGCGGGGGGACCTTGGAGAGACCCAGTACTTC. Its protein is CASSQVQRGDLGETQYF.

DNA of the CDR3: TGCGCCAGCACCCCAGGGGAAACAGATACGCAGTATTTT. Protein product: CASTPGETDTQYF. The V call is TRBV5-1, the J call TRBJ2-3, with a weak D call TRBD1 (6 bases). Trimming shortened V by 6 bases and J by 3 bases, and 11 bases separated the two germline ends. The germline V gene encodes CDR1 SGHRS and CDR2 YFSETQ. The CDR3 totals 13 residues.

This chain links TRBV6-5 with TRBJ2-1, with 7 bases identical to TRBD2. CDR3 length: 16 residues. V lost 3 bases to trimming and J lost 3 bases; unmatched junction nucleotides: 8. Looked up from germline, CDR1 is MNHEY and CDR2 is SVGAGI. The DNA for the CDR3 is TGTGCCAGCAGTTATCAGACTAGCATCTTCTACAATGAGCAGTTCTTC. Amino acid sequence: CASSYQTSIFYNEQFF.

Only one count was recorded for this clone. The rearrangement joins TRBV27 to TRBJ2-3, with 9 positions matching TRBD2. The V segment lost 6 bases and the J segment 2 bases; nucleotides outside the gene matches: 6. Germline assignment: CDR1 MNHEY and CDR2 SMNVEV (reference sequence). The CDR3 is made up of 15 amino acids. CDR3: CASRFQRGVTDTQYF. Written as DNA, the CDR3 is TGTGCCAGCAGATTCCAGCGGGGGGTCACAGATACGCAGTATTTT.

The chain combines TRBV2 with TRBJ2-5; TRBD1 is a possible D gene (6 bases). This CDR3 is 14 amino acids long. Trimming shortened V by 6 bases and J by 0 bases, and 11 bases separated the two germline ends. CDR1 is SNHLY and CDR2 is FYNNEI in the germline V gene. CDR3 amino acids: CASRQGMYQETQYF. CDR3 DNA sequence: TGTGCCAGCAGACAGGGAATGTACCAAGAGACCCAGTACTTC.

The rearrangement uses TRBV27 and TRBJ2-2, with a tentative D call TRBD2 (6 bases). Germline loops: CDR1 MNHEY, CDR2 SMNVEV (reference sequence). The V end was cut by 5 bases, the J end by 3 bases, with 22 bases between. The CDR3 extends over 18 amino acids. The CDR3 DNA sequence: TGTGCCAGCAGTCCAACCGCACTCGGGACTTATTACACCGGGGAGCTGTTTTTT. Translating gives CASSPTALGTYYTGELFF.